This is a list of T cell receptor beta chains from one sample in a study of cytomegalovirus exposure and HLA in healthy donors. The protocol was immunoSEQ multiplex PCR, while the TCRdb copy is restricted to in-frame clones and leaves out a portion. The sample yields approximately 190,000 clones, roughly 73% seen once. Sequenced input: PBMCs. The receptors here all came from a woman aged 25 to 45 in good health and CMV-seropositive. CDR3s include the opening cysteine and the closing phenylalanine or tryptophan. Each record gives: clone size, V gene, J gene, D gene, CDR3 DNA, CDR3 protein. A D gene is named only where the DNA matches it firmly. Clone size is stated in some rows and not others, as once, few, many or a class when expanded.

>NA|TRBV20-1|TRBJ1-2|NA
TGCAGTGCAAGAAGACAGTATGGCTACACCTTC
CSARRQYGYTF
>NA|TRBV6-1|TRBJ2-7|TRBD2
TGTGCCAGCCTCCCGCGGGGGACCTACGAGCAGTACTTC
CASLPRGTYEQYF
>NA|TRBV9|TRBJ2-3|TRBD2
TGTGCCAGCAGCCTGGGACTAGCGGGAGGACCAGATACGCAGTATTTT
CASSLGLAGGPDTQYF
>NA|TRBV6-1|TRBJ2-7|NA
TGTGCCAGCAGTGAACTTCGCAGTATCTACGAGCAGTACTTC
CASSELRSIYEQYF
>few|TRBV28|TRBJ2-1|TRBD2
TGTGCCAGCAGTTCCGGACTAGCGGGTGAGCAGTTCTTC
CASSSGLAGEQFF
>NA|TRBV5-6|TRBJ2-1|NA
TGTGCCAGCAGCTTGAGGGAGGACAATGAGCAGTTCTTC
CASSLREDNEQFF
>NA|TRBV30|TRBJ1-2|NA
TGTGCCTGGATAGGCCCAGGGGCCGAGGGCTATGGCTACACCTTC
CAWIGPGAEGYGYTF
>NA|TRBV19|TRBJ2-1|NA
TGTGCCAGTAGTTTACGACTACCCGACAATGAGCAGTTCTTC
CASSLRLPDNEQFF
>few|TRBV30|TRBJ1-2|NA
TGTGCCTGGATCAGTTACTATGGCTACACCTTC
CAWISYYGYTF
>NA|TRBV5-6|TRBJ1-1|NA
TGTGCCAGCAGCTTCTTGAGGGAAAGAGCTTTCTTT
CASSFLRERAFF
>few|TRBV18|TRBJ2-2|NA
TGTGCCAGCTCACCGTCACCCATAGGAGGGACCGGGGAGCTGTTTTTT
CASSPSPIGGTGELFF
>NA|TRBV5-4|TRBJ2-7|NA
TGTGCCAGCAGCTTGGGTGGAACTAACTCCTACGAGCAGTACTTC
CASSLGGTNSYEQYF
>NA|TRBV5-6|TRBJ1-2|TRBD1
TGTGCCAGCAGCTGGGACAGGGTAGGTGAAGGTGGCTACACCTTC
CASSWDRVGEGGYTF
>NA|TRBV7-2|TRBJ1-2|NA
TGTGCCAGCAGCTTAGAATGGGCCAGGGCTGGATATGGCTACACCTTC
CASSLEWARAGYGYTF
>NA|TRBV28|TRBJ1-5|NA
TGTGCCAGTCTTTCCCCGAGGCAGCCCCAGCATTTT
CASLSPRQPQHF
>few|TRBV4-3|TRBJ2-3|NA
TGCGCCAGCAGCCAGTCACTAGAGGCCACAGATACGCAGTATTTT
CASSQSLEATDTQYF
>once|TRBV7-9|TRBJ1-2|TRBD1
TGTGCCAGCAGCTCCCGGGACAGGCTATATGGCTACACCTTC
CASSSRDRLYGYTF
>once|TRBV28|TRBJ1-2|TRBD1
TGTGCCAGCAGTCGACAGGGCTATGGCTACACCTTC
CASSRQGYGYTF
>few|TRBV9|TRBJ2-7|TRBD2
TGTGCCAGCAGTGGGAGCGGGAGGAGTCCCTACGAGCAGTACTTC
CASSGSGRSPYEQYF
>NA|TRBV7-9|TRBJ1-5|NA
TGTGCCAGCAGCTTAGCGCGGCCGGGGTCAAGGCAGCCCCAGCATTTT
CASSLARPGSRQPQHF
>NA|TRBV2|TRBJ2-7|NA
TGTGCCAGCAGTGAAAGAGGGTTCGAGCAGTACTTC
CASSERGFEQYF
>NA|TRBV21-1|TRBJ2-5|NA
TGTGCCAGCAGCAAAGCGGCGGGCGCTGGGGAGACCCAGTACTTC
CASSKAAGAGETQYF
>NA|TRBV28|TRBJ2-1|TRBD2
TGTGCCAGCAGACCTAGGCCTAGCGGGAGGCTTAAAACCTACAATGAGCAGTTCTTC
CASRPRPSGRLKTYNEQFF
>NA|TRBV10-3|TRBJ2-1|TRBD2
TGTGCCATCAGTGAGTCACTAGCGGGGGGGTATGAGCAGTTCTTC
CAISESLAGGYEQFF
>NA|TRBV6-1|TRBJ2-4|NA
TGTGCCAGCAGTGAGCAGGGGGGCGCCAAAAACATTCAGTACTTC
CASSEQGGAKNIQYF